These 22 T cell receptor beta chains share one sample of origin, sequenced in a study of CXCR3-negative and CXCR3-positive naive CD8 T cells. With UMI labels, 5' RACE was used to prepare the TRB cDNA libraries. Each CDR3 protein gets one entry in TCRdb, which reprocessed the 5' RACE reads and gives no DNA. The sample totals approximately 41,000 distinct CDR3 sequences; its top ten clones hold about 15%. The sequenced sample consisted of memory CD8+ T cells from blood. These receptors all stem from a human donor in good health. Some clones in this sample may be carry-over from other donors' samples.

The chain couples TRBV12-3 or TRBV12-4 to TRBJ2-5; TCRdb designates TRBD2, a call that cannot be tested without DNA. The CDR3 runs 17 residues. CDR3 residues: CASSGTSGVNFQETQYF.

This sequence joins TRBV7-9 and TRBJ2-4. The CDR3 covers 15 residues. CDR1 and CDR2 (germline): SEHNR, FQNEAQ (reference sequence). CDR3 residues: CASSRSVVAKNIQYF.

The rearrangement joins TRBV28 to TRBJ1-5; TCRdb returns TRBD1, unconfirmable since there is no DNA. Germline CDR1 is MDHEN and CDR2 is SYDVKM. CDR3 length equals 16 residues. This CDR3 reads CASSSRDPLTNQPQHF.

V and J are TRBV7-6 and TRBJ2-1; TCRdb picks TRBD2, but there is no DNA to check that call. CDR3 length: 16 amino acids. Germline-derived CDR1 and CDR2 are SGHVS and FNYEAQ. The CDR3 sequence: CASSPQGGGAFDEQFF. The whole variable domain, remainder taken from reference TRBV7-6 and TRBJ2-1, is GAGVSQSPRYKVTKRGQDVALRCDPISGHVSLYWYRQALGQGPEFLTYFNYEAQQDKSGLPNDRFSAERPEGSISTLTIQRTEQRDSAMYRCASSPQGGGAFDEQFFGPGTRLTVL.

CDR3 in amino acids: CASSYSWAEGTQYF. This chain uses TRBV12-3 or TRBV12-4 with TRBJ2-3; checking the TCRdb D call of TRBD2 is not possible without DNA. The CDR3 totals 14 residues.

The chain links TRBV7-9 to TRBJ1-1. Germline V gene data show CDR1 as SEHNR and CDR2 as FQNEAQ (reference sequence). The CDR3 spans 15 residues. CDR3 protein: CASSRPQGMNTEAFF.

The CDR3 protein is CASSQATSGAPYEQYF. The gene calls are TRBV4-3 and TRBJ2-7; absent DNA, TCRdb's TRBD2 call cannot be checked. Germline V CDR1 and CDR2: LGHNA, YSLEER. This CDR3 has 16 amino acids.

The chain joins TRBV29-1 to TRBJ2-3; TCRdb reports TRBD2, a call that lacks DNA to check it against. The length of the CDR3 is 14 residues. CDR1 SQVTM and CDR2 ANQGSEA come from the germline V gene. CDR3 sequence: CSVAGLQAADTQYF.

CDR3 loop: CASSLLQGDTQYF. The chain carries TRBV7-3 and TRBJ2-3; as DNA is missing, the TRBD1 call by TCRdb cannot be tested. CDR3 length: 13 residues. Germline V lookup: CDR1 SGHTA, CDR2 FQGTGA. Full variable domain (outside the CDR3, taken from reference TRBV7-3 and TRBJ2-3): GAGVSQTPSNKVTEKGKYVELRCDPISGHTALYWYRQSLGQGPEFLIYFQGTGAADDSGLPNDRFFAVRPEGSVSTLKIQRTERGDSAVYLCASSLLQGDTQYFGPGTRLTVL.

The CDR3 loop is CASSVSGTSGGAYNEQFF. The chain is built from TRBV9 and TRBJ2-1; there is no DNA to check the TCRdb D call of TRBD2. CDR1 is SGDLS, CDR2 YYNGEE, per germline. The CDR3 totals 18 residues.

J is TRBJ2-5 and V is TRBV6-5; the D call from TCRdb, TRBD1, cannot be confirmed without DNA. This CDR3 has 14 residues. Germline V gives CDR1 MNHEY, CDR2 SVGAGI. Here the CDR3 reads CASSYSGGGETQYF.

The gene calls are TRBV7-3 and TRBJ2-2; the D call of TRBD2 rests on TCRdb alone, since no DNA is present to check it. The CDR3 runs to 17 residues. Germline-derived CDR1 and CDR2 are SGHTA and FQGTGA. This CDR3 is CASSLSGLAGDTGELFF. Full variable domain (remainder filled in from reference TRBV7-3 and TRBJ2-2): GAGVSQTPSNKVTEKGKYVELRCDPISGHTALYWYRQSLGQGPEFLIYFQGTGAADDSGLPNDRFFAVRPEGSVSTLKIQRTERGDSAVYLCASSLSGLAGDTGELFFGEGSRLTVL.

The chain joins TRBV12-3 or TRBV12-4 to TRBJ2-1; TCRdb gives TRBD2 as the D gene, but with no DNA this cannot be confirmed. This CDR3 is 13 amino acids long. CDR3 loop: CASRSGGPNEQFF.

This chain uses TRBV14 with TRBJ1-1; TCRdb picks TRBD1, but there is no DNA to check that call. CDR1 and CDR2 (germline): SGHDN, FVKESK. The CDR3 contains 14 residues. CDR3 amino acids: CASSQMWGHNEAFF.

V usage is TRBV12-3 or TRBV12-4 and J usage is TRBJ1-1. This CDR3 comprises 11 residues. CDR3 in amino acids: CASSLGTEAFF.

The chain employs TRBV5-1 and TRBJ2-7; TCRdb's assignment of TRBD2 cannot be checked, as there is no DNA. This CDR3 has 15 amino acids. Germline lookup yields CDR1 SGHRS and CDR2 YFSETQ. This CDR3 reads CASSNRGRGSYEQYF.

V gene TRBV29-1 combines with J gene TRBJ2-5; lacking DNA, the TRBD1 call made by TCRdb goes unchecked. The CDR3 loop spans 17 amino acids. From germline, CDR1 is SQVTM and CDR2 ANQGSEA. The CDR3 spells CSVIPWDIRSSGETQYF.

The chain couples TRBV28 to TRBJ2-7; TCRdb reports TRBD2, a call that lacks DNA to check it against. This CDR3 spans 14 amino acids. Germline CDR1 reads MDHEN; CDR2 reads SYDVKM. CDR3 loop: CASSFRDSPYEQYF.

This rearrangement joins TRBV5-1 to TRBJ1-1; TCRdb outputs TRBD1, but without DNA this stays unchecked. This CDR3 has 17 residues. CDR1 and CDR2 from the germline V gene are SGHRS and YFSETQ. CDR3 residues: CASSLEGQLGLDTEAFF.

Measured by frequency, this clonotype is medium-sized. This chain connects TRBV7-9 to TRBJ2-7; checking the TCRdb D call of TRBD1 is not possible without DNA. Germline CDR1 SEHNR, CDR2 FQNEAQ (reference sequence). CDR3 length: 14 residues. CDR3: CASSSLTGLLEQYF.

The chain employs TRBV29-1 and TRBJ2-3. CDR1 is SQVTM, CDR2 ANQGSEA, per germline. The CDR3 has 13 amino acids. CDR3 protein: CSVEWFSTDTQYF.

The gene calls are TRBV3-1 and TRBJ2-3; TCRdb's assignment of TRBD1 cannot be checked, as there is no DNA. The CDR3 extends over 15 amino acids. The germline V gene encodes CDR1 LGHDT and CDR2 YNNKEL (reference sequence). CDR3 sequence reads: CASSTIDRSTDTQYF.